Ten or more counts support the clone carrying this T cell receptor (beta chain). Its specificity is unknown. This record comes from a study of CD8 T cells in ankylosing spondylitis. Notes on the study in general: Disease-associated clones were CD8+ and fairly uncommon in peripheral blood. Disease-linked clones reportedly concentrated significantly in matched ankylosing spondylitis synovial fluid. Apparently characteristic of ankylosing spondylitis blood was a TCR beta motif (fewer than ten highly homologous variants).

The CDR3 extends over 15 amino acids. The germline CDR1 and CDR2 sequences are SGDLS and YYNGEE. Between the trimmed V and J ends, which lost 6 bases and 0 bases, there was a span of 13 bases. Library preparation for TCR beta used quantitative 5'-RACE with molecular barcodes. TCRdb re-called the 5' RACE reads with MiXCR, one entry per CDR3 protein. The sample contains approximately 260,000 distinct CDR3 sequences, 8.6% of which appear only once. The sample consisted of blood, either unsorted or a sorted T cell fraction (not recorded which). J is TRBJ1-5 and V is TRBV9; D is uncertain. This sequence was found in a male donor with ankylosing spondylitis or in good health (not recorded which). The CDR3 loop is CASNPDGYSNQPQHF. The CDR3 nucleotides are TGTGCCAGCAACCCCGACGGATATAGCAATCAGCCCCAGCATTTT. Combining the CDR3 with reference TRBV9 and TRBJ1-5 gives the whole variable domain DSGVTQTPKHLITATGQRVTLRCSPRSGDLSVYWYQQSLDQGLQFLIQYYNGEERAKGNILERFSAQQFPDLHSELNLSSLELGDSALYFCASNPDGYSNQPQHFGDGTRLSIL.